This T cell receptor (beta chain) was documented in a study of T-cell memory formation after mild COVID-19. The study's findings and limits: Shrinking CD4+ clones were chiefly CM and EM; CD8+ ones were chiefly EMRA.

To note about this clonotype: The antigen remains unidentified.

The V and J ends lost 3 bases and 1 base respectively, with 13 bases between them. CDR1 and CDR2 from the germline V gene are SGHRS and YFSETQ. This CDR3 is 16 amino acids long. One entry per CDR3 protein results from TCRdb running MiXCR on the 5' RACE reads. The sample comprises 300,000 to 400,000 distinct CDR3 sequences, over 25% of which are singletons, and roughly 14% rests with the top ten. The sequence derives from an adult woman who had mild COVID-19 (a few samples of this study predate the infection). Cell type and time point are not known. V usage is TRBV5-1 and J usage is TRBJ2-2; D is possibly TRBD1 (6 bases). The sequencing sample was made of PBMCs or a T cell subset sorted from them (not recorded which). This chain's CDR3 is CASSSMTGGNTGELFF. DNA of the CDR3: TGCGCCAGCAGCTCTATGACAGGAGGGAACACCGGGGAGCTGTTTTTT.